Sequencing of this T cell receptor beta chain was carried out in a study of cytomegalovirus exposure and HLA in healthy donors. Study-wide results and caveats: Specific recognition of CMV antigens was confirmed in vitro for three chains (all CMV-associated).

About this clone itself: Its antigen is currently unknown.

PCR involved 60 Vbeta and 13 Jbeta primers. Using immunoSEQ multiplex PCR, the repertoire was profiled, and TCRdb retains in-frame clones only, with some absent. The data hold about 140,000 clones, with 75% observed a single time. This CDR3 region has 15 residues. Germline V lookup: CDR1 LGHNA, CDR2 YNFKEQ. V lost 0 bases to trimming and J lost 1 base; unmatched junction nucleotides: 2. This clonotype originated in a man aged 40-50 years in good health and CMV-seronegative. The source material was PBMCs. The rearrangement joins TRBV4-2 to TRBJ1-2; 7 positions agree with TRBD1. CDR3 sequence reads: CASSQDRDSNYGYTF. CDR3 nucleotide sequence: TGTGCCAGCAGCCAAGATAGGGACAGTAACTATGGCTACACCTTC.